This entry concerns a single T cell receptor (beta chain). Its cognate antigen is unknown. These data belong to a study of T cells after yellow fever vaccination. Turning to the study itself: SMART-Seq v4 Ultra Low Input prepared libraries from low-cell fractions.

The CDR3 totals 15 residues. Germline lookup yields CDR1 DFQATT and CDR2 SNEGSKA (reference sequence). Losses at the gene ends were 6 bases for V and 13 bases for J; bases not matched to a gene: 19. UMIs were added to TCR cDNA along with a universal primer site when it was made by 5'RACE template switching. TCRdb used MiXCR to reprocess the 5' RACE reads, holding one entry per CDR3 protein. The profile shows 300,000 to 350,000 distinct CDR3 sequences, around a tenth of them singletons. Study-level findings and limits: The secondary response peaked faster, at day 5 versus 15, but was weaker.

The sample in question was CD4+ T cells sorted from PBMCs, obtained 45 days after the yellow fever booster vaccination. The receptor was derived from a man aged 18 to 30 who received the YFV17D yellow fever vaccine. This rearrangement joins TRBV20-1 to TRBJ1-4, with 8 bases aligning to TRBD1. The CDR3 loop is CSASSSQTGARRLFF. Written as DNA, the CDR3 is TGCAGTGCCAGTTCCTCACAGACAGGGGCGCGGAGACTGTTTTTT.